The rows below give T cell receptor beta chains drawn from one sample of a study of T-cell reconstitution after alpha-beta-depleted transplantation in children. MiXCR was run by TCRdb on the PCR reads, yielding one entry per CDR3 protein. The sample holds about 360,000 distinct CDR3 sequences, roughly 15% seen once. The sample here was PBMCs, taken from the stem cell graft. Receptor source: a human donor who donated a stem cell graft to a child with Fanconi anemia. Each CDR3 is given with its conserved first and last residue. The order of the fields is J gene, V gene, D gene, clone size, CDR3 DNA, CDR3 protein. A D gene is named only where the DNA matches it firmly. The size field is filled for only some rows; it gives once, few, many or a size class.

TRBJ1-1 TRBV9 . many TGTGCCAGCAAGTCACAGGGCACTGAAGCTTTCTTT CASKSQGTEAFF
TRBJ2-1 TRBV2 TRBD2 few TGTGCCAGCAGTGGTGATATAGCGGGGGACAATGAGCAGTTCTTC CASSGDIAGDNEQFF
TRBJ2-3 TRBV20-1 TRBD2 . TGCAGTGCTCGCCAACCTTATAGCGGGGGGGCAGATACGCAGTATTTT CSARQPYSGGADTQYF
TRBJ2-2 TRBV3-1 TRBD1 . TGTGCCAGCAGCCCGTCCGACAGGGGGCGCGCCGGGGAGCTGTTTTTT CASSPSDRGRAGELFF
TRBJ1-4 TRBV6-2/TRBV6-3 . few TGTGCCAGCAGTCTGGGACGGCATGAAAAACTGTTTTTT CASSLGRHEKLFF
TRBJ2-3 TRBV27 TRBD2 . TGTGCCAGCAGTCCTGGACTAGCGGGGGGCCAACAGTATTTT CASSPGLAGGQQYF
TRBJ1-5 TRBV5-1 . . TGCGCCAGCAGCTTGGGAGGAATCGGTCAGCCCCAGCATTTT CASSLGGIGQPQHF
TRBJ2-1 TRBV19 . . TGTGCCAGTAGTATAATTCCGGGTGTGAGCTCCTACAATGAGCAGTTCTTC CASSIIPGVSSYNEQFF
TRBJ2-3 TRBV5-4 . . TGTGCCAGCAGCCCACGTCGCAGGGGGGGCACAGAAACGCAGTATTTT CASSPRRRGGTETQYF
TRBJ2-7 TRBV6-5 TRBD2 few TGTGCCAGCAGTCCTAGCGGGGGGTTTTACGAGCAGTACTTC CASSPSGGFYEQYF
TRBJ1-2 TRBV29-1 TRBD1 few TGCAGCGTCCCCGGACAGGGCGCGTCCAACTATGGCTACACCTTC CSVPGQGASNYGYTF
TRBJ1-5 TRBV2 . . TGTGCCAGCAGTGAAGTGTCAGGAAGACAGCCCCAGCATTTT CASSEVSGRQPQHF
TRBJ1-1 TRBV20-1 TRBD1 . TGCAGTGTTCTGACAGGGGTGGTGGCTGAAGCTTTCTTT CSVLTGVVAEAFF
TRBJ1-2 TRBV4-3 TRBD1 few TGCGCCAGCGGGGGACAGGGGAACTATGGCTACACCTTC CASGGQGNYGYTF
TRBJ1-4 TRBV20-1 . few TGCAGTGCTAGAGTCGTCATGACAGGAGCGGCTGAAAAACTGTTTTTT CSARVVMTGAAEKLFF
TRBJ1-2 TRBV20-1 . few TGCAGTGCTAGAGGGTTAATTGGTGGCTACACCTTC CSARGLIGGYTF
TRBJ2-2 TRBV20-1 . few TGCAGTGCGACGCCGACGGGGGGCACGAGGACCGGGGAGCTGTTTTTT CSATPTGGTRTGELFF
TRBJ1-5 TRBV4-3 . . TGCGCCAGCAGCCAAGATATAGGGGGCAATCAGCCCCAGCATTTT CASSQDIGGNQPQHF
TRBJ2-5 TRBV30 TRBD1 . TGTGCCTGGGAGACAGGGGCCCTTCAAGAGACCCAGTACTTC CAWETGALQETQYF
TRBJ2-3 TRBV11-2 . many TGTGCCAGCAGCTTATGGGTTAGCCGGACGCAGGGTTTAGATACGCAGTATTTT CASSLWVSRTQGLDTQYF
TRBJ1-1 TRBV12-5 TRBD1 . TGTGCTAGTGGTTCGGACAGGGTGAGGACCACTGAAGCTTTCTTT CASGSDRVRTTEAFF
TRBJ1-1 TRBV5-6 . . TGTGCCAGCAGCTTGGGACAGATACCTGAAGCTTTCTTT CASSLGQIPEAFF
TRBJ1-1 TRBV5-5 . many TGTGCCAGCAGCCAACGACTGAACACTGAAGCTTTCTTT CASSQRLNTEAFF
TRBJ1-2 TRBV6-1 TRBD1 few TGTGCCAGCAGTGTTGGACAGGGACGAGGTCCTGGCTACACCTTC CASSVGQGRGPGYTF
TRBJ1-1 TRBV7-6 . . TGTGCCAGCAGCTTAGGGGGGGCGGTGAACACTGAAGCTTTCTTT CASSLGGAVNTEAFF
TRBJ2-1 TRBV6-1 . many TGTGCCAGCAGTGAACTAGGCAGCTCCTACAATGAGCAGTTCTTC CASSELGSSYNEQFF
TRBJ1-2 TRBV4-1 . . TGCGCCAGCAGCCAGGACCAGGGGATCAATGGCTACACCTTC CASSQDQGINGYTF
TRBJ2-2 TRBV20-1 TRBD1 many TGCAGTGCTATAGCGGGGACAGGGGGCACCGGGGAGCTGTTTTTT CSAIAGTGGTGELFF
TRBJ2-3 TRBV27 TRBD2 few TGTGCCAGCAGTCAGCTAGCGGGGGGTTTTGATACGCAGTATTTT CASSQLAGGFDTQYF
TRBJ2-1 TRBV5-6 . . TGTGCCAGCAGCCCCCTGGGGCCTACTTACAATGAGCAGTTCTTC CASSPLGPTYNEQFF
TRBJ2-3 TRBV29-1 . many TGCAGCGTTGAGGGAGGACGGAACCTAGATACGCAGTATTTT CSVEGGRNLDTQYF
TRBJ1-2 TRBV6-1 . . TGTGCCAGCACCTCTTCGGATAGTAACTATGGCTACACCTTC CASTSSDSNYGYTF
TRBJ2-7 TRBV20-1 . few TGCAGTGCTAGAGACATCCTTCAAACGGGAGAGCAGTACTTC CSARDILQTGEQYF
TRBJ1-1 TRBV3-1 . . TGTGCCAGCAGCTCGCGGTACAGAAATACGAACACTGAAGCTTTCTTT CASSSRYRNTNTEAFF
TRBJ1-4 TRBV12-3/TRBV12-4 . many TGTGCCAGCAGTTTAGTACAGGGAGGTGAAAAACTGTTTTTT CASSLVQGGEKLFF
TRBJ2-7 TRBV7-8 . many TGTGCCAGCAGCTTAGCAGGGTTGGGAGAGCAGTACTTC CASSLAGLGEQYF
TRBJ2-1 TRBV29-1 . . TGCAGCGCTTTGGGACCTTACAATGAGCAGTTCTTC CSALGPYNEQFF
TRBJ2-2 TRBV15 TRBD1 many TGTGCCACCAGCAGAGAGAACAGGGGCGCCGGGGAGCTGTTTTTT CATSRENRGAGELFF
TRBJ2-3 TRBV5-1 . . TGCGCCAGCAGCTTGGAATCAACCCCCCCAGATACGCAGTATTTT CASSLESTPPDTQYF
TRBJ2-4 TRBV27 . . TGTGCCAGCAGTTTATATGAGGGGGGAAACATTCAGTACTTC CASSLYEGGNIQYF
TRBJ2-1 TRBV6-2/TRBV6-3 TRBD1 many TGTGCCAGCAGCCGGGACAGCGAGTCTTACAATGAGCAGTTCTTC CASSRDSESYNEQFF
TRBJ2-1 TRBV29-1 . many TGCAGCGTTGAGGCGTTCGGGTTGGGTGAGCAGTTCTTC CSVEAFGLGEQFF
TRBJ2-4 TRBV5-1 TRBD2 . TGCGCCAGCAGCGCAACTATTGCGGGGGGCCACCTAGCCAAAAACATTCAGTACTTC CASSATIAGGHLAKNIQYF
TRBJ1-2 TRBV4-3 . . TGCGCCAGCAGCCAAGAGGTGGCAGGACGGGGGGATGGCTACACCTTC CASSQEVAGRGDGYTF
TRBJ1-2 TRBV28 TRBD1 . TGTGCCAGGAGTTCAGGGGGTACAGACTATGGCTACACCTTC CARSSGGTDYGYTF